Listed here is a single T cell receptor beta chain. This sample was taken from a study of Ad26.COV2.S vaccination and SARS-CoV-2 variants. Study-level background: Within the COV1001 Ad26.COV2.S trial arm, the donor was enrolled.

This sample's treatment: 15 to 20 received Ad26.COV2.S at low or high dose, single or two shots; about five received placebo; per-sample allocation not given. At day 63 after the first vaccine or placebo injection, samples were drawn. Germline V CDR1 and CDR2: SGHTA, FQGNSA. The CDR3 covers 14 residues. Deletions cut 5 bases from V and 10 bases from J, with 15 bases between. The protocol was immunoSEQ multiplex PCR, while the TCRdb copy is restricted to in-frame clones and leaves out a portion. In the table there are over 200,000 clones, approximately 90% of which are singletons. The receptor comes from a person between 18 and 65 years old who received the Ad26.COV2.S COVID-19 vaccine or a placebo. The specimen was peripheral blood, collected in a trial of Ad26.COV2.S vaccine versus placebo. The chain couples TRBV7-2 to TRBJ1-6; D is possibly TRBD1 (5 bases). The CDR3 sequence: CASSHPQVGSPLHF. In DNA, the CDR3 is TGTGCCAGCAGCCACCCACAGGTGGGGTCACCCCTCCACTTT.